The present TCR beta chain was sequenced within a study of blood T cells in healthy people across ages (dated by TCRdb to 2015 to 2017). With respect to the entire study: In model experiments, roughly one uniquely barcoded TCR beta cDNA molecule per two T cells was captured by template switching. The study measured age-related changes in TCR beta repertoire diversity using deep sequencing normalized with unique cDNA molecular identifiers. Four age groups were formed from the donors: young (average roughly 16 years), middle-aged (approximately 42), aged (62) and long-lived (approximately 80). To avoid experimental bias, donors of different ages were distributed randomly across sequencing lanes. Two additional independent replicas of 1 million unique cDNA reads from the same blood draw were analyzed for two donors (one aged 18 to 29 and one aged 80 or older). Overall results and qualifications from the work: Total diversity estimates from one million sequenced T cells were considered lower bounds and underestimates. Observed TCR beta diversity correlated strongly with the percentage of naive T cells measured by flow cytometry. Donor CMV infection status was unknown, potentially confounding age-related changes in expanded clonotypes. Conclusive comparison of naive and antigen-experienced compartments was prevented by the profiling of bulk unsorted PBMCs. Observed TCR beta diversity per million T cells fell roughly linearly with age, and a significant reduction was already apparent by age roughly 40. Compared with the aged group, the long-lived group had more naive CD4+ T cells, fewer expanded clones and increased TCR diversity, suggesting age selection.

Inclusive of the bounding cysteine and phenylalanine, the CDR3 is 13 residues long. The only DNA kept is the CDR3, 39 bases in frame from the first base. From the germline V gene (reference sequence), CDR1 is DFQATT and CDR2 is SNEGSKA. The approximately 41 donors, aged about 6 to 100 years, were systemically healthy Caucasian individuals from Russia. Around 9.7 milliliters of peripheral blood were collected from each donor into EDTA-treated Vacutainer tubes. Ficoll-Paque density-gradient centrifugation was used to isolate PBMCs, with at least 6.5 million per sample. Total RNA, at least 6 micrograms per sample, was extracted from PBMCs with Trizol reagent. For every donor, an aliquot of PBMCs went through flow cytometry to measure the percentages of naive CD45RAhigh/CD27high T cells. Libraries came from 5' RACE. The data were produced on an Illumina HiSeq 2500. A second PCR of about 6 to 12 cycles was run with a J-beta primer mix and a sample-barcoded 5' primer. A unique molecular identifier was introduced onto each TCR beta cDNA molecule by a template-switch 5' adaptor carrying 12 random nucleotides. At least 2.5 million CDR3-containing paired-end reads were obtained from each sample. First-strand cDNA was synthesized from all RNA with the Mint cDNA synthesis kit, primed by a TRBC-specific oligonucleotide. Following uracil-DNA glycosylase treatment, a first 18-cycle PCR with universal primers M1SS and BC2_uni_R was performed on all cDNA. Per the source publication's procedure: For normalization, 1 million high-quality reads were randomly selected from each sample, with every read carrying a distinct molecular identifier. Reads with shared molecular identifiers were discarded instead of being binned into consensus sequences. MiTCR, set to a Q25 quality threshold and the strictest error-elimination algorithm, was used for CDR3 identification, clonotype clustering and error correction. A nonparametric unseen species model with Euler transformation was used to estimate lower-bound total TCR beta diversity. Starting from the raw public reads, TCRdb applied fastp trimming at Q25, assembled clones with MiXCR and retained in-frame beta chains. Each entry merges the rows of one CDR3 protein and shows their most common DNA and genes. The V and J calls reflect TCRdb's pipeline rather than the authors' work. The sample table lists 550,000 to 800,000 distinct CDR3 sequences, roughly 32% of them with a count of one. Jointly, the top ten make up 15% to 17% of the sample.

As regards this clonotype: Its binding antigen is unknown. Possible read error: a much larger clone is one base away.

Input material: blood. The V and J segments used are TRBV20-1 and TRBJ2-1; the junction holds 7 bases that match TRBD1. The TCR originated in a woman aged 80 or over in good health. Donor details come from another sample of the same person, matched by shared clones. The nucleotide sequence is TGCAGCCACCTCAGACAGGGTGGGAATGAGCAGTGCTTC. Protein translation: CSHLRQGGNEQCF.